The 14 T cell receptor beta chains reported below all come from one sample, sequenced in a study of cytomegalovirus exposure and HLA in healthy donors. TCRdb's table, derived via immunoSEQ multiplex PCR, lists solely in-frame clones and lacks some. Among more than 90,000 clones listed, roughly 92% were seen once. Input material: PBMCs. Receptor source: a woman in her twenties or thirties in good health and CMV-seropositive.

This chain uses TRBV9 with TRBJ2-1; the D gene is possibly TRBD2 (6 bases). V lost 0 bases and J lost 10, with 20 bases in between. The CDR3 runs to 16 residues. CDR1 and CDR2 (germline): SGDLS, YYNGEE. This CDR3 is CASSVAPPATSGEQFF. CDR3 DNA: TGTGCCAGCAGCGTAGCTCCCCCCGCGACTAGTGGCGAGCAGTTCTTC.

The rearrangement links TRBV27 to TRBJ2-1; TRBD2 matches 13 bases. From germline, CDR1 is MNHEY and CDR2 SMNVEV (reference sequence). V lost 0 bases and J lost 1; bases outside the gene matches: 6. The CDR3 covers 19 residues. The DNA for the CDR3 is TGTGCCAGCAGTTTATCTGGGCCACTAGCGGGAGGGTCCTACAATGAGCAGTTCTTC. Its translation is CASSLSGPLAGGSYNEQFF.

This chain uses TRBV7-6 with TRBJ1-1; weak D call: TRBD1 (5 bases). The CDR3 is 15 amino acids. The germline V gene has CDR1 SGHVS and CDR2 FNYEAQ. V was clipped by 1 base and J by 1 base, with 10 bases between them. CDR3 loop: CASSLGARENTEAFF. In DNA, the CDR3 is TGTGCCAGCAGCTTAGGGGCCAGGGAGAACACTGAAGCTTTCTTT.

This chain's CDR3 is CATSTSGLAMSDEQFF. The CDR3 DNA is TGTGCCACCAGCACCTCTGGACTAGCAATGTCTGATGAGCAGTTCTTC. J is TRBJ2-1 and V is TRBV15, with 8 bases identical to TRBD2. This CDR3 is 16 amino acids long. Germline V gene data show CDR1 as LNHNV and CDR2 as YYDKDF (reference sequence). The V segment lost 4 bases and the J segment 8 bases; nucleotides outside the gene matches: 13.

This rearrangement joins TRBV28 to TRBJ1-1; 11 bases are shared with TRBD1. Germline CDR1 MDHEN, CDR2 SYDVKM. This CDR3 comprises 16 residues. After removal of 6 bases from V and 1 base from J, the junction contained 7 bases not matched to a gene. CDR3 protein: CASRLGTGGGNTEAFF. CDR3 nucleotide sequence: TGTGCCAGCAGACTCGGGACAGGGGGTGGGAACACTGAAGCTTTCTTT.

The rearrangement links TRBV28 to TRBJ2-1; 9 bases match TRBD2. The CDR3 is made up of 14 amino acids. The trim removed 3 bases at V and 9 bases at J, leaving 6 bases unmatched. The germline CDR1 and CDR2 sequences are MDHEN and SYDVKM. The CDR3 sequence is CASSFGGRAFEQFF. The DNA for the CDR3 is TGTGCCAGCAGTTTCGGCGGGAGGGCCTTTGAGCAGTTCTTC.

The CDR3 loop is CASEDRGLYEQYF. CDR3 coding DNA: TGTGCCAGCGAAGACAGGGGGCTGTACGAGCAGTACTTC. V is TRBV6-6 and J is TRBJ2-7, with TRBD1 identical over 10 bases. CDR1 MNHNY and CDR2 SVGAGI come from the germline V gene (reference sequence). V lost 8 bases to trimming and J lost 4 bases; unmatched junction nucleotides: 5. The CDR3 runs to 13 residues.

The chain employs TRBV7-2 and TRBJ1-4, with 10 positions matching TRBD1. The germline V gene encodes CDR1 SGHTA and CDR2 FQGNSA. The CDR3 is 15 amino acids. V trimming: 5 bases; J trimming: 7 bases; junction bases outside the gene matches: 7. The CDR3 loop reads CASSPAGTGVEKLFF. DNA of the CDR3: TGTGCCAGCAGCCCCGCCGGGACAGGGGTTGAAAAACTGTTTTTT.

This chain connects TRBV19 to TRBJ2-2, with 7 bases that match TRBD2. The CDR3 totals 14 residues. J gave up 6 bases and V 8 bases, and 9 bases lay outside the gene matches. Germline CDR1 LNHDA, CDR2 SQIVND (reference sequence). Here the CDR3 DNA reads TGTGCCAGTTGCGCGACTAGCTTTCCCGGGGAGCTGTTTTTT. Its protein product is CASCATSFPGELFF.

This clone was seen only a few times. The rearrangement uses TRBV28 and TRBJ1-2; a possible D gene is TRBD1 (6 bases). With 9 bases removed from V and 4 bases from J, the gap between germline ends came to 21 bases. The length of the CDR3 is 15 residues. CDR1 is MDHEN, CDR2 SYDVKM, per germline. The CDR3 sequence is CASRMPGHRAYGYTF. CDR3 coding DNA: TGTGCCAGTCGTATGCCGGGACACCGGGCCTATGGCTACACCTTC.

The gene calls are TRBV23-1 and TRBJ2-5; D perhaps matches TRBD2 (5 bases). TRBV23-1 is filed as an ORF, its function uncertain. The germline V and J ends were trimmed by 4 bases and 2 bases, with 14 bases remaining between them. The CDR3 has 15 residues. CDR3 DNA: TGCGCCAGCAGTCCGCGGACCGGGGAGCAAGAGACCCAGTACTTC. Encoded protein: CASSPRTGEQETQYF.

This rearrangement joins TRBV7-8 to TRBJ2-1; D perhaps matches TRBD2 (5 bases). Looked up from germline, CDR1 is SGHVS and CDR2 is FQNEAQ. CDR3 length equals 15 residues. V was clipped by 5 bases and J by 0 bases, with 11 bases between them. CDR3 nucleotides: TGTGCCAGCAGCCGGGGTGGGAGCTCCTACAATGAGCAGTTCTTC. It translates to CASSRGGSSYNEQFF.

This chain uses TRBV7-9 with TRBJ2-3; D is possibly TRBD1 (5 bases). The CDR3 contains 15 residues. V lost 5 bases and J 3 bases, leaving 15 bases between the germline ends. CDR1 SEHNR and CDR2 FQNEAQ come from the germline V gene (reference sequence). The CDR3 DNA reads as TGTGCCAGCAGCCCAGGGTCGATGTTAACAGATACGCAGTATTTT. It yields the protein CASSPGSMLTDTQYF.

The chain recombines TRBV28 with TRBJ1-1; TRBD1 is a possible D gene (5 bases). V was pared by 5 bases and J by 8 bases, with 12 bases between. Germline CDR1 reads MDHEN; CDR2 reads SYDVKM. The CDR3 loop spans 12 amino acids. In nucleotides, the CDR3 is TGTGCCAGCAGTCTCAGGGTGAGGGAAGCTTTCTTT. Residues: CASSLRVREAFF.